Reported below is one TCR beta chain. Its antigen remains unknown. This entry comes from a study of cytomegalovirus exposure and HLA in healthy donors. Overall study context: Most genotyped donors, 81% of 300 to 400, had Caucasian-associated genetic ancestry.

60 Vbeta and 13 Jbeta primers were used in PCR. Using immunoSEQ multiplex PCR, the repertoire was profiled, and TCRdb retains in-frame clones only, with some absent. The table includes about 140,000 clones, roughly 66% detected once. Study-level findings and limits: Later on, an analysis showed TCR association rates differing by HLA locus, with DRB1 the most and HLA-C the fewest. Earlier analysis looked at TCR beta V segments, and most were productive about 90% or about 30% of the time.

The sequenced sample consisted of PBMCs. This receptor was identified in a woman between 55 and 75 years old in good health and CMV-seronegative.

DNA of the CDR3: TGTGCCAGCAGCTCCGACGCTCGAGGCAGCACCTTC. Protein: CASSSDARGSTF. The V gene is TRBV5-4, the J gene TRBJ1-2; D is unresolved. V was clipped by 3 bases and J by 13 bases, with 16 bases between them. The germline V gene has CDR1 SGHNT and CDR2 YYREEE (reference sequence). CDR3 size: 12 residues.